The 32 T cell receptor beta chains below come from one sample, sequenced in a study of shared clonotypes between healthy human individuals. Produced via immunoSEQ multiplex PCR; TCRdb's table is partial and in-frame only. Here the sample spans a few million clones, 93% being singletons. It was CD45RO-negative cells, positively selected for CCR7, that made up naive CD8 cells, with terminally differentiated effector memory CD45RA+ cells excluded. The sequenced sample consisted of naive CD8+ T cells from PBMCs. The receptors originated from a man between 18 and 35 years old in good health. Some clones in this sample may be carry-over from other donors' samples.

The chain has TRBV13 and TRBJ2-7; TRBD2 matches 10 bases. CDR3 length: 17 residues. V lost 5 bases to trimming and J lost 6 bases; unmatched junction nucleotides: 16. Germline V CDR1 and CDR2: PRHDT, FYEKMQ (reference sequence). In DNA, the CDR3 is TGTGCCAGCAGCCGGGAAGGAACTAGCGGGAACCCCCTCGAGCAGTACTTC. As protein: CASSREGTSGNPLEQYF.

The V and J genes are TRBV7-3 and TRBJ2-1; D gene uncertain. Germline CDR1 is SGHTA and CDR2 is FQGTGA. This CDR3 spans 15 amino acids. V shed 1 base and J shed 2 bases, with 9 bases lying between them. DNA of the CDR3: TGTGCCAGCAGCTTAATCGGCGGCCCCTACAATGAGCAGTTCTTC. It codes for CASSLIGGPYNEQFF. Together with reference TRBV7-3 and TRBJ2-1, the CDR3 gives the full variable domain: GAGVSQTPSNKVTEKGKYVELRCDPISGHTALYWYRQSLGQGPEFLIYFQGTGAADDSGLPNDRFFAVRPEGSVSTLKIQRTERGDSAVYLCASSLIGGPYNEQFFGPGTRLTVL.

V usage is TRBV9 and J usage is TRBJ2-6, with unresolved D. Trimming left V 0 bases short and J 5 bases short, with 12 bases between. Germline CDR1 is SGDLS and CDR2 is YYNGEE. This CDR3 has 16 amino acids. Written as DNA, the CDR3 is TGTGCCAGCAGCGTAGGTGTGGGCGTACGGGCCAACGTCCTGACTTTC. Amino acids: CASSVGVGVRANVLTF.

The genes are TRBV5-4 and TRBJ2-7, with 7 bases that match TRBD2. Germline-derived CDR1 and CDR2 are SGHNT and YYREEE (reference sequence). V shed 1 base and J 3 bases; nucleotides not matched to a gene: 7. The CDR3 loop spans 15 amino acids. The CDR3 reads CASSLSAGSSYEQYF. CDR3 sequence (DNA): TGTGCCAGCAGCTTGTCAGCGGGGTCAAGCTACGAGCAGTACTTC.

The gene calls are TRBV10-3 and TRBJ1-1; D gene ambiguous. CDR3 length: 17 amino acids. The ends were cut back, 0 bases at V and 4 bases at J, with 18 bases in the middle. Germline loops: CDR1 ENHRY, CDR2 SYGVKD. This chain's CDR3 is CAISESGTPRSLTEAFF. In nucleotides, the CDR3 is TGTGCCATCAGTGAGTCGGGCACTCCTAGGAGCCTCACTGAAGCTTTCTTT.

This clone has just one count. V gene TRBV5-6 combines with J gene TRBJ2-1, with D possibly being TRBD1 or TRBD2 (6 bases each). V dropped 3 bases and J dropped 2 bases, with 18 bases sitting between them. The CDR3 totals 17 residues. CDR1 is SGHDT, CDR2 YYEEEE, per germline. CDR3: CASSSDGVGGPYNEQFF. The CDR3, as DNA: TGTGCCAGCAGCTCCGATGGTGTTGGGGGGCCCTACAATGAGCAGTTCTTC.

The chain uses TRBV9 and TRBJ1-2; D is uncertain. The CDR3 extends over 18 amino acids. From germline, CDR1 is SGDLS and CDR2 YYNGEE. The V end was cut by 0 bases, the J end by 0 bases, with 18 bases between. The CDR3 protein is CASSVASTVHQANYGYTF. In DNA, the CDR3 is TGTGCCAGCAGCGTAGCTTCAACAGTACATCAAGCTAACTATGGCTACACCTTC.

V is TRBV7-9 and J is TRBJ2-7, with unresolved D. V lost 3 bases and J lost 2, with 14 bases in between. The CDR3 loop spans 15 amino acids. Germline V gene data show CDR1 as SEHNR and CDR2 as FQNEAQ (reference sequence). CDR3 sequence (DNA): TGTGCCAGCAGCTTGGAAGTCGACGGAGCCTACGAGCAGTACTTC. Protein: CASSLEVDGAYEQYF.

The chain uses TRBV28 and TRBJ2-7; D is undetermined. V gave up 5 bases and J gave up 2 bases, with 13 bases separating them. Germline-derived CDR1 and CDR2 are MDHEN and SYDVKM. This CDR3 is built from 14 residues. CDR3 in amino acids: CASSRSGETYEQYF. DNA for the CDR3: TGTGCCAGCAGTCGTTCGGGCGAAACCTACGAGCAGTACTTC.

The V gene is TRBV27, the J gene TRBJ2-7, with 12 positions matching TRBD2. The CDR3 loop spans 16 amino acids. Germline V gene data show CDR1 as MNHEY and CDR2 as SMNVEV (reference sequence). Trimming removed 5 bases from V and 5 bases from J; junction bases left unmatched: 10. The CDR3 is CASSLLRTSGVDEQYF. The CDR3 DNA reads TGTGCCAGCAGTCTCCTTCGGACTAGCGGGGTGGACGAGCAGTACTTC.

The J gene is TRBJ1-1, the V gene TRBV5-6; 7 nucleotides line up with TRBD1. Germline V lookup: CDR1 SGHDT, CDR2 YYEEEE. Trimming took 0 bases from V and 0 from J; bases not matched to a gene: 14. The CDR3 has 19 residues. For the CDR3, the DNA is TGTGCCAGCAGCTTGGAGACAGGGTGGCCCGGAAGTATGAACACTGAAGCTTTCTTT. It encodes CASSLETGWPGSMNTEAFF.

CDR3 DNA: TGTGCCAGTGACGGAGGTGGCGGTTCGGGCACTGAAGCTTTCTTT. Encoded protein: CASDGGGGSGTEAFF. This rearrangement joins TRBV9 to TRBJ1-1, with no clear D. Germline CDR1 is SGDLS and CDR2 is YYNGEE. Trimming removed 8 bases from V and 4 bases from J, with 21 bases in between. This CDR3 is built from 15 residues.

As for this clone: Additional DNA sequences in this sample encode the identical CDR3. J is TRBJ2-7 and V is TRBV9; 9 nucleotides match TRBD2. CDR1 is SGDLS, CDR2 YYNGEE, per germline. CDR3 length equals 14 residues. After removal of 0 bases from V and 3 bases from J, the junction contained 1 base not matched to a gene. This CDR3 is CASSVVSGSYEQYF. CDR3 nucleotide sequence: TGTGCCAGCAGCGTAGTTAGCGGGAGCTACGAGCAGTACTTC.

The rearrangement uses TRBV4-3 and TRBJ2-7; D uncertain. Germline CDR1 reads LGHNA; CDR2 reads YSLEER. V lost 4 bases and J 5 bases, leaving 15 bases between the germline ends. The CDR3 extends over 14 amino acids. CDR3 coding DNA: TGCGCCAGCAGCCCACGTCTCGGGTCTCACGAGCAGTACTTC. This translates into CASSPRLGSHEQYF.

The rearrangement uses TRBV6-6 and TRBJ1-5; no firm D call. V was shortened by 5 bases and J by 9 bases, with 14 bases between the two germline ends. The germline V gene encodes CDR1 MNHNY and CDR2 SVGAGI (reference sequence). CDR3 length: 13 amino acids. In DNA form, the CDR3 reads TGTGCCAGCAGTCCCTTTATTTTCGGGCCCCAGCATTTT. Protein sequence: CASSPFIFGPQHF.

V gene TRBV7-9 combines with J gene TRBJ2-1, with D perhaps assigned TRBD1 or TRBD2 (5 bases each). CDR3 size: 15 residues. CDR1 and CDR2 (germline): SEHNR, FQNEAQ (reference sequence). Trimming shortened V by 3 bases and J by 3 bases, and 12 bases separated the two germline ends. The CDR3 region is CASSFGDGYYNEQFF. For the CDR3, the DNA is TGTGCCAGCAGCTTTGGGGACGGGTACTACAATGAGCAGTTCTTC.

This clone showed up just a few times. The rearrangement joins TRBV30 to TRBJ2-7; possibly TRBD1 for D (6 bases). Germline CDR1 is GTSNPN and CDR2 is SVGIG (reference sequence). Deletions cut 2 bases from V and 5 bases from J, with 16 bases between. CDR3 size: 14 residues. The CDR3 region has the DNA TGTGCCTGGAGTATCGGCAGGGGCGTCCACGAGCAGTACTTC. Translating it yields CAWSIGRGVHEQYF.

V and J are TRBV9 and TRBJ2-7; D is perhaps TRBD1 (7 bases). CDR1 and CDR2 (germline): SGDLS, YYNGEE. Trimming stripped 4 bases from V and 7 bases from J, with 15 bases between. The CDR3 spans 13 residues. The CDR3: CASSPPRGVEQYF. The CDR3 DNA follows: TGTGCCAGCAGCCCCCCCAGGGGGGTTGAGCAGTACTTC. The full variable domain, its missing parts supplied by reference TRBV9 and TRBJ2-7, is DSGVTQTPKHLITATGQRVTLRCSPRSGDLSVYWYQQSLDQGLQFLIQYYNGEERAKGNILERFSAQQFPDLHSELNLSSLELGDSALYFCASSPPRGVEQYFGPGTRLTVT.

The V call is TRBV5-6, the J call TRBJ2-7; D perhaps matches TRBD2 (5 bases). V lost 2 bases and J 4 bases, leaving 16 bases between the germline ends. The CDR3 totals 15 residues. Germline V gives CDR1 SGHDT, CDR2 YYEEEE. CDR3 residues: CASSFTAVLEYEQYF. Here the CDR3 DNA reads TGTGCCAGCAGCTTCACAGCCGTACTAGAGTACGAGCAGTACTTC. The full variable domain, in which reference TRBV5-6 and TRBJ2-7 provide the parts outside the CDR3, is DAGVTQSPTHLIKTRGQQVTLRCSPKSGHDTVSWYQQALGQGPQFIFQYYEEEERQRGNFPDRFSGHQFPNYSSELNVNALLLGDSALYLCASSFTAVLEYEQYFGPGTRLTVT.

This clone has just one count. V gene TRBV7-2 combines with J gene TRBJ2-7; no firm D call. The CDR3 totals 14 residues. Trimming removed 4 bases at V and 4 bases at J, with 14 bases between. The germline V gene has CDR1 SGHTA and CDR2 FQGNSA. CDR3: CASSWILVQYEQYF. In DNA form, the CDR3 reads TGTGCCAGCAGCTGGATACTGGTTCAGTACGAGCAGTACTTC.

This clone was detected only once. The chain recombines TRBV6-5 with TRBJ2-7; D is perhaps TRBD2 (6 bases). The CDR3 spans 15 residues. Trimming took off 6 bases at V and 3 bases at J, with 18 bases between the two ends. Per germline, CDR1 MNHEY and CDR2 SVGAGI. The chain's CDR3 is CASSTHRGGNYEQYF. DNA for the CDR3: TGTGCCAGCAGCACCCATAGGGGCGGGAACTACGAGCAGTACTTC.

The chain uses TRBV6-6 and TRBJ2-3; D is unresolved. Trimming pared 4 bases from V and 8 bases from J, leaving 16 bases between. CDR1 and CDR2 (germline): MNHNY, SVGAGI (reference sequence). The CDR3 sequence is 14 residues long. CDR3 sequence reads: CASSWGIILPTQYF. CDR3 nucleotides: TGTGCCAGCAGTTGGGGAATCATCCTCCCTACGCAGTATTTT.

The chain links TRBV27 to TRBJ1-2, with D tentatively TRBD1 (6 bases). Germline V lookup: CDR1 MNHEY, CDR2 SMNVEV (reference sequence). V lost 2 bases, J lost 10 bases, and 14 bases lay in between. This CDR3 is 13 amino acids long. The CDR3 reads CASSLPNRVTYTF. The CDR3 DNA is TGTGCCAGCAGTTTACCAAACAGGGTTACCTACACCTTC.

In the case of this clone: The sample has other DNA sequences that encode this CDR3 too. The chain is built from TRBV27 and TRBJ2-3; 7 positions match TRBD2. The germline gives CDR1 MNHEY, CDR2 SMNVEV (reference sequence). Losses at the gene ends were 4 bases for V and 4 bases for J; bases not matched to a gene: 5. The CDR3 consists of 14 residues. For the CDR3, the DNA is TGTGCCAGCAGTTCCAGACTAGCAGCAGATACGCAGTATTTT. It encodes CASSSRLAADTQYF.

Worth noting for this clone: Other nucleotide sequences from this sample produce the same CDR3. The chain is built from TRBV27 and TRBJ2-7; D unclear. Looked up from germline, CDR1 is MNHEY and CDR2 is SMNVEV (reference sequence). The V end was cut by 4 bases, the J end by 0 bases, with 4 bases between. This CDR3 is 12 amino acids long. The CDR3 loop is CASSSPSYEQYF. CDR3 coding DNA: TGTGCCAGCAGTTCCCCCTCCTACGAGCAGTACTTC.

The V and J genes are TRBV19 and TRBJ2-1; no clear D gene. In germline, CDR1 is LNHDA, CDR2 SQIVND (reference sequence). V shed 6 bases and J shed 4 bases, with 4 bases lying between them. The CDR3 is 11 amino acids. The CDR3 nucleotides are TGTGCCAGTAGGGGGTACAATGAGCAGTTCTTC. Translating it yields CASRGYNEQFF.

This clone occurred a few times. Other nucleotide sequences in the sample specify the same CDR3. The chain has TRBV7-9 and TRBJ2-7; 7 bases are shared with TRBD1. CDR3 size: 13 residues. Trimming removed 5 bases from V and 2 bases from J; junction bases left unmatched: 3. Germline CDR1 is SEHNR and CDR2 is FQNEAQ (reference sequence). CDR3 sequence: CASSGDRAYEQYF. The CDR3 DNA reads as TGTGCCAGCAGCGGGGACAGAGCCTACGAGCAGTACTTC.

The gene calls are TRBV30 and TRBJ1-3, with D possibly being TRBD1 (5 bases). The germline V gene encodes CDR1 GTSNPN and CDR2 SVGIG (reference sequence). The CDR3 totals 15 residues. The V end lost 4 bases, the J end lost 0 bases, and 13 bases lay between the germline ends. DNA for the CDR3: TGTGCCTGGATCCTGAGGGACTTCTCTGGAAACACCATATATTTT. Amino acids: CAWILRDFSGNTIYF.

Regarding this clone: Other DNA sequences in the sample encode the same CDR3. The chain combines TRBV28 with TRBJ2-6; D is ambiguous. V gave up 5 bases and J gave up 2 bases, with 10 bases separating them. The CDR3 loop spans 15 amino acids. Germline CDR1 MDHEN, CDR2 SYDVKM. The CDR3 DNA follows: TGTGCCAGCAGTCCTCTCGAAACTGGGGCCAACGTCCTGACTTTC. Translated: CASSPLETGANVLTF.

This chain links TRBV25-1 with TRBJ2-5; D ambiguous. The DNA end is more similar to TRBJ2-7, so the J call may be wrong. Germline values: CDR1 MGHDK, CDR2 SYGVNS. The CDR3 extends over 13 amino acids. The CDR3 sequence: CASSGTTAYEQYF. The CDR3 nucleotides are TGTGCCAGCAGTGGCACCACGGCCTACGAGCAGTACTTC.

The count of this clone is one. The chain uses TRBV4-1 and TRBJ2-7; 11 bases align to TRBD1. Germline CDR1 and CDR2: MGHRA and YSYEKL. Losses at the gene ends were 5 bases for V and 2 bases for J; bases not matched to a gene: 5. The CDR3 is made up of 15 amino acids. The CDR3 spells CASSYGTGGTYEQYF. The CDR3 coding sequence is TGCGCCAGCAGCTATGGGACAGGGGGGACCTACGAGCAGTACTTC.

The rearrangement joins TRBV11-2 to TRBJ1-5, with a possible D match to TRBD1 (5 bases). Looked up from germline, CDR1 is SGHAT and CDR2 is FQNNGV. V lost 4 bases, J lost 6 bases, and 7 bases lay in between. The CDR3 has 12 residues. The CDR3 nucleotides are TGTGCCAGCAGCTCCGGGACTCAGCCCCAGCATTTT. This codes for CASSSGTQPQHF.